This T cell receptor beta chain was identified during a study of blood T cell repertoires in COVID-19. Measured with immunoSEQ multiplex PCR; TCRdb has only the in-frame clones, and not every one. The table lists 100,000 to 150,000 clones, around nine tenths of them singletons. Sequenced input: peripheral blood. This receptor was taken from a man aged 55-75 years with COVID-19, enrolled during active disease.

As DNA, the CDR3 is TGTGCCTGGGCTGCTACGGCGGGACAGCCCCAGCATTTT. Protein product: CAWAATAGQPQHF. The chain couples TRBV30 to TRBJ1-5; D not certain. The V end was cut by 5 bases, the J end by 7 bases, with 15 bases between. From germline, CDR1 is GTSNPN and CDR2 SVGIG (reference sequence). This CDR3 region has 13 residues.